The sample holds many counts of the clone carrying this T cell receptor beta chain. What it binds is unknown. These data originate in a study of T-cell reconstitution after alpha-beta-depleted transplantation in children. Unique molecular identifiers were used in preparing the TCRbeta library. TCRdb passed the PCR reads through MiXCR, listing each CDR3 protein once. This table holds about 160,000 distinct CDR3 sequences, approximately 12% found once. Germline V gene data show CDR1 as SQVTM and CDR2 as ANQGSEA. The CDR3 loop spans 10 amino acids. Trimming left V 6 bases short and J 9 bases short, with 9 bases between. Study-wide results and limits: Among T cells one year after transplant, newly produced cells accounted for most counts and diversity. Some patients' high day-60 TCRbeta diversity was attributed to recipient cells surviving conditioning. Reported findings indicate that, about two months after transplant, alpha-beta T cells came from several hundred expanded clones, which were derived from non-depleted graft cells.

The sequencing here drew on PBMCs, taken before TCRalphabeta/CD19-depleted stem cell transplant. This chain uses TRBV29-1 with TRBJ2-1, with D unclear. This clonotype was obtained from a boy younger than 10 with acute myeloid leukemia, due to receive a stem cell transplant. CDR3 nucleotides: TGCAGCGTCCTATCCGCTGAGCAGTTCTTC. Amino acids: CSVLSAEQFF.